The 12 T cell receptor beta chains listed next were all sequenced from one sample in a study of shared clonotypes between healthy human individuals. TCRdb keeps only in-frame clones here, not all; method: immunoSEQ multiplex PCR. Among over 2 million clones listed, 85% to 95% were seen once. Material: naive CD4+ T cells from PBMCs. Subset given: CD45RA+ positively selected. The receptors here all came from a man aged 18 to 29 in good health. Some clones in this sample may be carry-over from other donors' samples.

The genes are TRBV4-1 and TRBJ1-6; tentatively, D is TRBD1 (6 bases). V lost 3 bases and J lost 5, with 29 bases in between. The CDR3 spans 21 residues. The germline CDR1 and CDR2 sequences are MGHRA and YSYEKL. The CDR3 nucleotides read TGCGCCAGCAGCCAGACGGGTGGAGGGGCCAGGGGAAGGGCAGATAATTCACCCCTCCACTTT. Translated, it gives CASSQTGGGARGRADNSPLHF.

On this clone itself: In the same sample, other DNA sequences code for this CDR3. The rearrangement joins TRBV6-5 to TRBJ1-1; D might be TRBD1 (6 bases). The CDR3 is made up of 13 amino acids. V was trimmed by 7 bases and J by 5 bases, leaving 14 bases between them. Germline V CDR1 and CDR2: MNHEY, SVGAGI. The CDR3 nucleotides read TGTGCCAGCACCCCTCAAGGGGGTACTGAAGCTTTCTTT. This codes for CASTPQGGTEAFF.

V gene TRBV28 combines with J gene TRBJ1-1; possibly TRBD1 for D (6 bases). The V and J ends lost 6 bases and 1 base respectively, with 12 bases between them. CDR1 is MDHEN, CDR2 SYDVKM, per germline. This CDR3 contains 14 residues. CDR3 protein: CASRKGQQNTEAFF. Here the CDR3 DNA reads TGTGCCAGCAGAAAAGGACAGCAGAACACTGAAGCTTTCTTT.

The CDR3 DNA is TGTGCCAGCAGCTCACAGGGGGCGGTGGGTGAAAAACTGTTTTTT. Protein product: CASSSQGAVGEKLFF. The V and J genes are TRBV7-2 and TRBJ1-4, with TRBD1 matching over 9 bases. There are 15 residues in the CDR3. Germline assignment: CDR1 SGHTA and CDR2 FQGNSA. V dropped 4 bases and J dropped 7; count of bases not matched to a gene: 7.

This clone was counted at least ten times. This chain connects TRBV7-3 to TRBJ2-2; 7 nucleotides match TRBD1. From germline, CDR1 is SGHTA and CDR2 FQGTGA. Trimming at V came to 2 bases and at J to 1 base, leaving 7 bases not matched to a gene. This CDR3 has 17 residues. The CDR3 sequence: CASSLEGTVVNTGELFF. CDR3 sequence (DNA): TGTGCCAGCAGCTTAGAAGGGACAGTAGTGAACACCGGGGAGCTGTTTTTT.

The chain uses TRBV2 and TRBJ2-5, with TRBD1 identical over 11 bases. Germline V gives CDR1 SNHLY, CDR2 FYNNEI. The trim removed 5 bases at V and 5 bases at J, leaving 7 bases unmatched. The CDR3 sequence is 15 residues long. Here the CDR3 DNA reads TGTGCCAGCAGTAAAACCGGGACAGGGGGGGAGACCCAGTACTTC. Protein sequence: CASSKTGTGGETQYF.

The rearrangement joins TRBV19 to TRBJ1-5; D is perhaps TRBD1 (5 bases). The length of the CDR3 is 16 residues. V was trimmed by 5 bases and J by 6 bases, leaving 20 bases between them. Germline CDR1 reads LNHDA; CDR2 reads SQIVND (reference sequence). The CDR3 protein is CASSPHRTAASQPQHF. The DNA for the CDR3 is TGTGCCAGTAGTCCTCACAGGACGGCTGCAAGTCAGCCCCAGCATTTT.

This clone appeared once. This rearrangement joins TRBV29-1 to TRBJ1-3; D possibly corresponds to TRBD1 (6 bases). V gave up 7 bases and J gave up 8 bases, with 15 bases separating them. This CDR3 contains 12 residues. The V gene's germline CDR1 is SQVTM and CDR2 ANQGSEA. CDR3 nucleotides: TGCAGCGCACAGGGCCATGGGTACACCATATATTTT. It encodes CSAQGHGYTIYF.

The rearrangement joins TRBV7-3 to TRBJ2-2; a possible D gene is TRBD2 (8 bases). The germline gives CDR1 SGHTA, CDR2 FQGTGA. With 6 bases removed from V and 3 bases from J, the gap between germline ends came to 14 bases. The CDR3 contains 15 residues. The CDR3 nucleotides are TGTGCCAGCAGAAGGGGGCGGGAGGACACCGGGGAGCTGTTTTTT. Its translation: CASRRGREDTGELFF. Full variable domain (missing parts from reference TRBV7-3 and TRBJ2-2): GAGVSQTPSNKVTEKGKYVELRCDPISGHTALYWYRQSLGQGPEFLIYFQGTGAADDSGLPNDRFFAVRPEGSVSTLKIQRTERGDSAVYLCASRRGREDTGELFFGEGSRLTVL.

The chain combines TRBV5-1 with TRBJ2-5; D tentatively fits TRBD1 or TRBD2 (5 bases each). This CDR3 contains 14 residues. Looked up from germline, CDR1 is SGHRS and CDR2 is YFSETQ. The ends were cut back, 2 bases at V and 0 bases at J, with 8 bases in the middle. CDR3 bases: TGCGCCAGCAGCTTCCGGGACGACCAAGAGACCCAGTACTTC. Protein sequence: CASSFRDDQETQYF.

The CDR3: CASSLLGGRSSEQFF. DNA of the CDR3: TGTGCCAGCAGCTTATTAGGAGGGAGATCGAGTGAGCAGTTCTTC. This chain joins TRBV11-2 and TRBJ2-1; D is possibly TRBD2 (6 bases). The V end lost 2 bases, the J end lost 9 bases, and 17 bases lay between the germline ends. Germline assignment: CDR1 SGHAT and CDR2 FQNNGV. The CDR3 runs 15 residues.

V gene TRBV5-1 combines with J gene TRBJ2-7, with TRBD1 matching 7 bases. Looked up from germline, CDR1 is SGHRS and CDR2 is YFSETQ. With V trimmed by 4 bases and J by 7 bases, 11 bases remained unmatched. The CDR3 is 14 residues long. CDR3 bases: TGCGCCAGCAGCAAAGGGGACAGTTTATGGGAGCAGTACTTC. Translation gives CASSKGDSLWEQYF.